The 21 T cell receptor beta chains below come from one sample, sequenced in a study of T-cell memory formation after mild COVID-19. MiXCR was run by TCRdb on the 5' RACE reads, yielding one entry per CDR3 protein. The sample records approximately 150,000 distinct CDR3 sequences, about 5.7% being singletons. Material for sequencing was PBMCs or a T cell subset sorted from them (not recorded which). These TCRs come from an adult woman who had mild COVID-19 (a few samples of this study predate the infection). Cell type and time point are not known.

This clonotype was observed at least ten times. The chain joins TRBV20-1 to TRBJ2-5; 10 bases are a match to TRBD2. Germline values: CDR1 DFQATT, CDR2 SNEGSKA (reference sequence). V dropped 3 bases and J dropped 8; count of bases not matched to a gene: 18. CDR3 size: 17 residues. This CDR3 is CSASPRGLSSGGRTQYF. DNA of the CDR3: TGCAGTGCTAGCCCCAGAGGGTTGAGTAGCGGGGGGCGCACCCAGTACTTC.

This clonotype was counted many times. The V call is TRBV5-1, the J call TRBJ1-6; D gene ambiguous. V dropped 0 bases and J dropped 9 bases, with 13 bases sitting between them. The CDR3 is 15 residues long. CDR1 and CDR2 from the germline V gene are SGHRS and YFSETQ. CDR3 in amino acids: CASSLADYAGSPLHF. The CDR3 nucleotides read TGCGCCAGCAGCTTGGCCGATTATGCAGGTTCACCCCTCCACTTT. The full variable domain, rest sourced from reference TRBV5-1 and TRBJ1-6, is KAGVTQTPRYLIKTRGQQVTLSCSPISGHRSVSWYQQTPGQGLQFLFEYFSETQRNKGNFPGRFSGRQFSNSRSEMNVSTLELGDSALYLCASSLADYAGSPLHFGNGTRLTVT.

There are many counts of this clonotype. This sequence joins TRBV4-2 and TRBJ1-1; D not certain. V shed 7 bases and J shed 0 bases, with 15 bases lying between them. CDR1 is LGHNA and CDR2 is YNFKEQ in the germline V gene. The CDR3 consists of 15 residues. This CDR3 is CASTHPERMNTEAFF. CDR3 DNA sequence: TGTGCCAGCACCCATCCCGAGCGCATGAACACTGAAGCTTTCTTT.

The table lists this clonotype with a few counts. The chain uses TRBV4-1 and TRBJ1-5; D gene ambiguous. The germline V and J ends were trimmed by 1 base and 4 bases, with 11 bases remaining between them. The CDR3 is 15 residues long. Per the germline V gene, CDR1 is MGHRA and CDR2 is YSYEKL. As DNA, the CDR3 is TGCGCCAGCAGCCAAGCAGATTCTACGAATCAGCCCCAGCATTTT. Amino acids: CASSQADSTNQPQHF.

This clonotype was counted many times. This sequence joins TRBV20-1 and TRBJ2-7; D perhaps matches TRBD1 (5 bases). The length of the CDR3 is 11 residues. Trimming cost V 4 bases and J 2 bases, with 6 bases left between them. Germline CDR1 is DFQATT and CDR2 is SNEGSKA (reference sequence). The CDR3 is CSAKQAYEQYF. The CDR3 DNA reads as TGCAGTGCTAAACAGGCCTACGAGCAGTACTTC.

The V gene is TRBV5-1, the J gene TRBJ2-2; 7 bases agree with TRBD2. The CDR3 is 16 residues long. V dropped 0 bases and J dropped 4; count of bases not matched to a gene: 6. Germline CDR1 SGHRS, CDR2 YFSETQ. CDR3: CASSLVAGVSTGELFF. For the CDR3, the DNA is TGCGCCAGCAGCTTGGTGGCGGGAGTAAGCACCGGGGAGCTGTTTTTT.

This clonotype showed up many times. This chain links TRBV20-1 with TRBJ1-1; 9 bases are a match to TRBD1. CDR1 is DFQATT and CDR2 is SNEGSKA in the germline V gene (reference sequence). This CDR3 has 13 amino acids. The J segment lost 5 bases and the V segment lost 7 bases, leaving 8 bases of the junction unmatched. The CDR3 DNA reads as TGCAGTGTCGCACAGGGGGCTCAGACTGAAGCTTTCTTT. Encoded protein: CSVAQGAQTEAFF.

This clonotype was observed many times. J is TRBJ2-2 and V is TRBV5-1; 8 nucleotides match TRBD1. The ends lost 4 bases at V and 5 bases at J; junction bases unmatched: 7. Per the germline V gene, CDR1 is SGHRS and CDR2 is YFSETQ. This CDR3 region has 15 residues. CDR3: CASSLWTGRTGELFF. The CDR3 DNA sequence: TGCGCCAGCAGCCTGTGGACAGGGAGAACCGGGGAGCTGTTTTTT. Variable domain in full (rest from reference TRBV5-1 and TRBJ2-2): KAGVTQTPRYLIKTRGQQVTLSCSPISGHRSVSWYQQTPGQGLQFLFEYFSETQRNKGNFPGRFSGRQFSNSRSEMNVSTLELGDSALYLCASSLWTGRTGELFFGEGSRLTVL.

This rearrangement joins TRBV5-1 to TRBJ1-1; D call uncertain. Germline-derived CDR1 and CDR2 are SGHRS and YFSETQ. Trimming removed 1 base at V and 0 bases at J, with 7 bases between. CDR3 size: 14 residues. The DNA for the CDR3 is TGCGCCAGCAGCTTGACAAACATGAACACTGAAGCTTTCTTT. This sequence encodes CASSLTNMNTEAFF.

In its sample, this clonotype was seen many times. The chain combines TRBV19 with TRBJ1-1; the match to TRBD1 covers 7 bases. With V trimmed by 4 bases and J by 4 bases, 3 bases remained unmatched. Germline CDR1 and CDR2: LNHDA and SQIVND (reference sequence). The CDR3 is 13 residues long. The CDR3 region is CASSNTGVTEAFF. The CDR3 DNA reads TGTGCCAGTAGTAACACAGGGGTCACTGAAGCTTTCTTT.

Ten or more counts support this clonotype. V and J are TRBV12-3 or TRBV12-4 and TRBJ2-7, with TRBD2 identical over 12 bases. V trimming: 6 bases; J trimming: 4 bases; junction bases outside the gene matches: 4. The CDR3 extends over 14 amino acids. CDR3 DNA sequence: TGTGCCAGCAGGCTGACTAGCGGGAGTTACGAGCAGTACTTC. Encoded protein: CASRLTSGSYEQYF.

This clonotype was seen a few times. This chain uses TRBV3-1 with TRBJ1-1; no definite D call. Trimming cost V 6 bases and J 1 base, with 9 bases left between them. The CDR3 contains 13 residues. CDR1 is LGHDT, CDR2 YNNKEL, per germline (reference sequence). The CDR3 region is CASRNPTNTEAFF. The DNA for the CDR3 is TGTGCCAGCAGGAACCCTACGAACACTGAAGCTTTCTTT.

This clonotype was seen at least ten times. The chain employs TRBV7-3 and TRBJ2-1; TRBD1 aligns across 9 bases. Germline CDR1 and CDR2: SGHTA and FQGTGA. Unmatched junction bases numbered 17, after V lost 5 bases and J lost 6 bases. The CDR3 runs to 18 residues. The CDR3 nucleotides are TGTGCCAGCAGCGCCAGAGGACCCGGGACAGGGTACGTCAATGAGCAGTTCTTC. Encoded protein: CASSARGPGTGYVNEQFF. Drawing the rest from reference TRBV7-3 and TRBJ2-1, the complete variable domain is GAGVSQTPSNKVTEKGKYVELRCDPISGHTALYWYRQSLGQGPEFLIYFQGTGAADDSGLPNDRFFAVRPEGSVSTLKIQRTERGDSAVYLCASSARGPGTGYVNEQFFGPGTRLTVL.

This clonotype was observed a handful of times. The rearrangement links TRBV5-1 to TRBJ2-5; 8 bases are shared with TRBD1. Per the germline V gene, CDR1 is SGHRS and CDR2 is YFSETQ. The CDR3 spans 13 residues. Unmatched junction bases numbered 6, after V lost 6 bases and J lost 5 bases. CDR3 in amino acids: CASNQGAKETQYF. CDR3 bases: TGCGCCAGCAACCAGGGGGCTAAGGAGACCCAGTACTTC.

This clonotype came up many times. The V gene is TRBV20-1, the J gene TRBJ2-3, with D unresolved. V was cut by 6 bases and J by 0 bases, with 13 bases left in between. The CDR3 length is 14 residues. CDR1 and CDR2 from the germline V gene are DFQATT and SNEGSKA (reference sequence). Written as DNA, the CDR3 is TGCAGTGCGCCGAACCCGACTAGCACAGATACGCAGTATTTT. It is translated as CSAPNPTSTDTQYF.

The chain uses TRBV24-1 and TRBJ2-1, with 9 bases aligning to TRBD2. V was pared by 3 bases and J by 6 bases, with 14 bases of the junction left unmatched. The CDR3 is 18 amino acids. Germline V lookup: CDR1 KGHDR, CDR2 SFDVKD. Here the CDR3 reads CATSDPTSGWSWRNEQFF. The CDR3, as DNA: TGTGCCACCAGTGATCCTACTAGCGGGTGGTCCTGGCGCAATGAGCAGTTCTTC.

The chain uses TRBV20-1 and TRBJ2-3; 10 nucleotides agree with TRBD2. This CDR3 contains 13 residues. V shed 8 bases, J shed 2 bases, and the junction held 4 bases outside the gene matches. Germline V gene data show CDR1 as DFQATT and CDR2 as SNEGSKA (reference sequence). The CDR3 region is CSLTSGNTDTQYF. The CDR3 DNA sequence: TGCAGTCTCACTAGCGGGAACACAGATACGCAGTATTTT.

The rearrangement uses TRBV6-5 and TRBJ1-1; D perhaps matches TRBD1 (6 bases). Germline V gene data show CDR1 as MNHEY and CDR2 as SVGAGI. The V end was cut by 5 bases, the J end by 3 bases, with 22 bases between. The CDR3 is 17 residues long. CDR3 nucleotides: TGTGCCAGCAGTCCTTCCAGATACAGGGCCTTTCACACTGAAGCTTTCTTT. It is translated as CASSPSRYRAFHTEAFF.

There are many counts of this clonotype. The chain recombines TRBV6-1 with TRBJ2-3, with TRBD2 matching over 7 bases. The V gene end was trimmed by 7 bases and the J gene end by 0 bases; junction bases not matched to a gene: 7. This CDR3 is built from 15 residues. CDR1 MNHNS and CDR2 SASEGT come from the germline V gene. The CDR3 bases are TGTGCCAGCAAAAAGCGGGAAACTAGCACAGATACGCAGTATTTT. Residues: CASKKRETSTDTQYF.

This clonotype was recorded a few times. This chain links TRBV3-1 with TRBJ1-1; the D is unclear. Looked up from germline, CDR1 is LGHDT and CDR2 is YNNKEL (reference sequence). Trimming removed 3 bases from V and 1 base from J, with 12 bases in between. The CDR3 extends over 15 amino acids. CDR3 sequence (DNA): TGTGCCAGCAGCCAGCTGAGAGGGTCGAACACTGAAGCTTTCTTT. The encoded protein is CASSQLRGSNTEAFF.

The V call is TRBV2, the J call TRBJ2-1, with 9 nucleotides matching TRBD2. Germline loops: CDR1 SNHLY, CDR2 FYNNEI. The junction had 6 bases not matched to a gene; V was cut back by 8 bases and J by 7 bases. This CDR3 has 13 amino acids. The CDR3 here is CASVAGVGNEQFF. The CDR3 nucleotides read TGTGCCAGCGTAGCGGGAGTCGGTAATGAGCAGTTCTTC.